This T cell receptor beta chain was sequenced in a study of beta chain features in type 1 diabetes. The study, taken as a whole, reports: The naive, central memory and Treg TCRB repertoires showed an apparent similarity that was greater among patients than among healthy donors. Individuals with type 1 diabetes displayed fewer insertions and more deletions at VDJ junctions. All four CD4+ subsets of Type 1 diabetes patients contained TCRB CDR3s that were moderately but significantly shorter.

As concerns this clone: Its antigen remains unknown.

All of the sorted populations showed purity greater than 95%. Expressed TCRB transcripts were sequenced after all isolated RNA was converted to cDNA. The assay was immunoSEQ multiplex PCR, and TCRdb's table has in-frame clones only and misses some. The data show roughly 240,000 clones, 20% to 25% seen once. The sample taken for sequencing was naive CD4+ T cells from blood. This clonotype was obtained from a woman under 40 with type 1 diabetes.

CDR3 sequence: CASSGLDTEAFF. The CDR3 nucleotides are TGTGCCAGCAGCGGACTCGACACTGAAGCTTTCTTT. The chain joins TRBV6-5 to TRBJ1-1; unclear D gene. Between the trimmed V and J ends, which lost 6 bases and 3 bases, there was a span of 8 bases. Germline values: CDR1 MNHEY, CDR2 SVGAGI. CDR3 length: 12 amino acids.